The T cell receptor (beta chain) under discussion was sequenced for a study of T cell responses to AZD1222 COVID-19 vaccine (dated by TCRdb to about 2021). Looking at the study overall: A total of just over 230 trial participants underwent TCR sequencing, of whom about 210 had received two doses of AZD1222 and some 25 had received two doses of the MenACWY control vaccine. Trial participants were enrolled by age into 18-55, 56-69 and 70-plus year subgroups, with 148, 28 and 57 TCR-sequenced participants respectively.

The CDR3 regions of human TCRbeta chains were subjected to immunosequencing. The original methods were these. Repertoire TCRs were matched against a reference library of SARS-CoV-2-specific TCRs generated with the MIRA antigen-specificity platform. Breadth was defined as the fraction of unique TCRs that were SARS-CoV-2-associated, and depth was defined as the fraction of total T cells that were SARS-CoV-2-associated. Each spike-specific TCR was assigned to its reactive spike region and to a CD4 or CD8 class using the MIRA data. Log10-transformed breadth and depth values were compared by one-way ANOVA with Sidak's multiple comparisons tests. As stored in TCRdb, this immuneACCESS dataset retains in-frame rearrangements with V and J assigned. A fraction of the clones does not appear; measured against another copy, unresolved V genes explain less than half of the discrepancy, and the remainder lacks a known reason. The DNA was the basis for D and trimming; V, J and clone size are from that table. Across this sample there are 150,000 to 180,000 clones, with roughly 90% seen only once. 5.5% to 6% of the sample is taken by the ten largest.

The time point label on this specimen signifies: baseline before first vaccination. What the treatment or condition label conveys for this sample: meningococcal conjugate vaccine given as trial control. The vaccinee samples were drawn from two UK trials, COV001 and COV002, one of which was a single-blind randomized controlled phase 2/3 trial testing AZD1222 (ChAdOx1 nCoV-19) in healthy adults. Trial participant PBMC samples were collected at day 0 and day 28 after the second dose for TCRbeta chain sequencing. About this clone itself: Its antigen specificity is not known. Qualities for individual bases were not recorded, and no much larger clone is one base off.

The CDR3 has 13 amino acids, counting the end cysteine and phenylalanine. The entry retains the CDR3 DNA only, 39 bases that are in frame from base 1. V is shortened by 3 bases, J by 4 bases, and the region joining them spans 6 bases. Broad study findings and their caveats: Participants were mostly white British, with more females than males. The authors suggested clonal diversity may have been underestimated. Reportedly, almost half of the unique spike-specific TCRs recognized epitopes lying outside the regions that are mutated in the B.1.351 and B.1.1.7 variants. In the small 56-69-year group, the increase in depth fell short of significance, most likely because of low power. No day 14 peak-response samples were available, so repertoires were characterized only after the peak T cell response. The vaccine-associated CD4 TCRs covered the entire spike protein, and the dominant responses fell in regions 160-218 and 743-854. Only five or six AZD1222 recipients were SARS-CoV-2 seropositive at baseline, limiting conclusions about previously exposed vaccinees. A significant rise in spike-specific TCR breadth and depth was observed after two AZD1222 doses relative to day 0 and relative to MenACWY recipients.

The starting material was peripheral blood, obtained on day 0 of MenACWY control vaccination. The rearrangement joined TRBV12-3 or TRBV12-4 to TRBJ2-2; no D segment can be confidently identified. The clonotype originates from an adult in good health. Read as DNA, the sequence is TGTGCCAGCAGTTTTTATCGCACCGGGGAGCTGTTTTTT. This is translated as CASSFYRTGELFF.